These 8 T cell receptor beta chains were all obtained from the same sample, sequenced in a study of blood T cell repertoires in COVID-19. Only in-frame clones appear in the TCRdb table, and some are missing; sequencing was by immunoSEQ multiplex PCR. This sample carries more than 350,000 clones, 70% to 90% of them seen once, and the ten largest clones take about 3%. The sample consisted of peripheral blood. Every receptor here comes from a woman aged 25 to 39 with COVID-19, enrolled during active disease.

The chain is built from TRBV4-2 and TRBJ1-1; no clear D. The CDR3 covers 14 residues. V lost 0 bases and J lost 0, with 5 bases in between. Germline assignment: CDR1 LGHNA and CDR2 YNFKEQ. This CDR3 reads CASSQESVNTEAFF. CDR3 bases: TGTGCCAGCAGCCAAGAGTCGGTGAACACTGAAGCTTTCTTT.

This sequence joins TRBV7-2 and TRBJ2-3, with a possible D match to TRBD1 (5 bases). The CDR3 is made up of 15 amino acids. Trimming took off 1 base at V and 0 bases at J, with 8 bases between the two ends. From germline, CDR1 is SGHTA and CDR2 FQGNSA. The CDR3 sequence: CASSLGTPSTDTQYF. The DNA of the CDR3 is TGTGCCAGCAGCTTAGGGACACCCAGCACAGATACGCAGTATTTT. Full variable domain (outside the CDR3, taken from reference TRBV7-2 and TRBJ2-3): GAGVSQSPSNKVTEKGKDVELRCDPISGHTALYWYRQSLGQGLEFLIYFQGNSAPDKSGLPSDRFSAERTGGSVSTLTIQRTQQEDSAVYLCASSLGTPSTDTQYFGPGTRLTVL.

The chain uses TRBV28 and TRBJ1-5; D call uncertain. V was clipped by 6 bases and J by 0 bases, with 12 bases between them. This CDR3 comprises 15 residues. Per germline, CDR1 MDHEN and CDR2 SYDVKM. The CDR3: CASSPTEYSNQPQHF. The CDR3, as DNA: TGTGCCAGCAGCCCGACGGAGTATAGCAATCAGCCCCAGCATTTT.

V and J are TRBV4-1 and TRBJ1-4; possible D gene TRBD1, 5 bases. The germline V and J ends were trimmed by 0 bases and 3 bases, with 11 bases remaining between them. The CDR3 runs to 16 residues. In germline, CDR1 is MGHRA, CDR2 YSYEKL. CDR3: CASSQDYRTPNEKLFF. For the CDR3, the DNA is TGCGCCAGCAGCCAAGATTATAGGACACCTAATGAAAAACTGTTTTTT.

As for this clone: Different DNA sequences within this sample yield the same CDR3. The chain has TRBV6-5 and TRBJ2-1, with TRBD2 matching over 11 bases. Losses at the gene ends were 3 bases for V and 4 bases for J; bases not matched to a gene: 5. Germline CDR1 MNHEY, CDR2 SVGAGI. The CDR3 length is 16 residues. CDR3 sequence: CASSYPGTSGYNEQFF. In nucleotides, the CDR3 is TGTGCCAGCAGTTATCCCGGGACTAGCGGTTACAATGAGCAGTTCTTC.

V gene TRBV28 combines with J gene TRBJ2-3; 7 bases align to TRBD2. This CDR3 has 12 residues. Germline V gene lookup returns CDR1 MDHEN and CDR2 SYDVKM. The ends lost 6 bases at V and 11 bases at J; junction bases unmatched: 8. CDR3 sequence: CASSYPRGEQYF. CDR3 sequence (DNA): TGTGCCAGCAGCTACCCCCGGGGGGAGCAGTATTTT.

The chain links TRBV25-1 to TRBJ2-5; 7 nucleotides agree with TRBD1. The germline CDR1 and CDR2 sequences are MGHDK and SYGVNS. V lost 5 bases to trimming and J lost 5 bases; unmatched junction nucleotides: 8. The CDR3 extends over 14 amino acids. The CDR3 spells CASSKDRSGETQYF. The CDR3 DNA follows: TGTGCCAGCAGTAAGGACAGGTCCGGGGAGACCCAGTACTTC.

The V gene is TRBV9, the J gene TRBJ2-3; weak D call: TRBD1 (6 bases). The CDR3 extends over 15 amino acids. The V gene's germline CDR1 is SGDLS and CDR2 YYNGEE. V dropped 3 bases and J dropped 5 bases, with 16 bases sitting between them. The CDR3 region has the DNA TGTGCCAGCAGCGGGTCAGGGGCCAGCTTAGATACGCAGTATTTT. Translation: CASSGSGASLDTQYF.